A single sample is the source of the 3 T cell receptor beta chains below, sequenced in a study of blood T cell repertoires in COVID-19 (dated by TCRdb to 2020 to 2022). Library creation used the immunoSEQ multiplex PCR assay. Drawn from immuneACCESS, this table holds only the in-frame rearrangements with V and J called that TCRdb kept. Clones are partly lost; checked studies trace under half to an unresolved V gene and leave the rest unexplained. This sample has 50,000 to 70,000 clones in its table, and just under 90% of those were observed once. Roughly 8% of the sample goes to the ten largest clones. Sequencing was done on a sample of peripheral blood. These receptors all come from a human donor with active COVID-19. The donor label of this sample is uncertain.

This chain connects TRBV6-5 to TRBJ2-3, with a tentative D call TRBD2 (5 bases). The germline CDR1 and CDR2 sequences are MNHEY and SVGAGI. V was clipped by 2 bases and J by 3 bases, with 9 bases between them. CDR3 length: 14 amino acids. CDR3 sequence reads: CASSYTGLTDTQYF. The CDR3 bases are TGTGCCAGCAGTTACACGGGGTTAACAGATACGCAGTATTTT.

The chain has TRBV5-4 and TRBJ2-1, with 7 bases identical to TRBD2. Germline-derived CDR1 and CDR2 are SGHNT and YYREEE (reference sequence). J lost 8 bases, V lost 2 bases, and 10 bases had no gene match. CDR3 length: 15 amino acids. CDR3 sequence (DNA): TGTGCCAGCAGCTTAGCGGGGTCGAAGGGCCATGAGCAGTTCTTC. This translates into CASSLAGSKGHEQFF.

The chain uses TRBV19 and TRBJ1-6; 8 bases agree with TRBD1. The CDR3 length is 14 residues. The V gene's germline CDR1 is LNHDA and CDR2 SQIVND (reference sequence). The J segment lost 7 bases and the V segment lost 3 bases, leaving 2 bases of the junction unmatched. The DNA for the CDR3 is TGTGCCAGTAGTATGACAGGGGCGAATTCACCCCTCCACTTT. Translation gives CASSMTGANSPLHF.